These 13 T cell receptor beta chains were all obtained from the same sample, sequenced in a study of identical twins. TCRdb ran MiXCR on the 5' RACE reads and lists one entry per CDR3 protein. The sample contains about 430,000 distinct CDR3 sequences, approximately 18% of which appear only once. Sample: naive T cells sorted from blood. These receptors came from a man between 50 and 59 years old in good health.

The table lists this clonotype with many counts. Written as DNA, the CDR3 is TGTGCCAGCAGCTTAGATCCCCAATGGGAGAAAAAACGGCGTGAGCAGTTCTTC. Amino acids: CASSLDPQWEKKRREQFF. The chain uses TRBV11-2 and TRBJ2-1; possible D gene TRBD2, 5 bases. V was trimmed by 0 bases and J by 9 bases, leaving 24 bases between them. This CDR3 spans 18 amino acids. CDR1 SGHAT and CDR2 FQNNGV come from the germline V gene.

This chain connects TRBV7-2 to TRBJ2-3, with TRBD2 identical over 12 bases. This CDR3 is 18 amino acids long. V shed 2 bases, J shed 2 bases, and the junction held 8 bases outside the gene matches. Germline CDR1 is SGHTA and CDR2 is FQGNSA. CDR3 amino acids: CASSLPAGLAGSTDTQYF. The DNA of the CDR3 is TGTGCCAGCAGCTTACCGGCTGGACTAGCGGGGTCCACAGATACGCAGTATTTT.

This clonotype was picked up a small number of times. The CDR3 sequence: CASSPLAGVSYEQFF. The CDR3 DNA follows: TGCGCCAGCAGCCCACTAGCGGGAGTCAGCTATGAGCAGTTCTTC. This chain connects TRBV4-3 to TRBJ2-1, with 11 bases aligning to TRBD2. This CDR3 is 15 amino acids long. CDR1 LGHNA and CDR2 YSLEER come from the germline V gene. V lost 4 bases, J lost 8 bases, and 7 bases stayed unmatched.

This clonotype was seen a few times. The chain uses TRBV20-1 and TRBJ2-3; tentative D call: TRBD2 (7 bases). The CDR3 runs to 12 residues. Germline CDR1 reads DFQATT; CDR2 reads SNEGSKA (reference sequence). CDR3 in DNA: TGCAGCCATTCGGGGGGCGCAGATACGCAGTATTTT. Residues: CSHSGGADTQYF.

The chain recombines TRBV6-1 with TRBJ2-7; D possibly corresponds to TRBD2 (7 bases). CDR1 and CDR2 (germline): MNHNS, SASEGT. V was cut by 7 bases and J by 6 bases, with 19 bases left in between. The CDR3 spans 14 residues. DNA for the CDR3: TGTGCCAGCACCCTACCGGGGGGCGGAGGCGAGCAGTACTTC. Encoded protein: CASTLPGGGGEQYF.

This clonotype came up many times. The chain combines TRBV5-1 with TRBJ2-7; 13 nucleotides agree with TRBD2. The V and J ends lost 4 bases and 7 bases, in that order; junction bases with no gene match: 8. The germline V gene has CDR1 SGHRS and CDR2 YFSETQ. The CDR3 sequence is 15 residues long. The CDR3 nucleotides are TGCGCCAGCAGCATGACTAGCGGGAGGTCGGATGAGCAGTACTTC. Translating it yields CASSMTSGRSDEQYF.

This clonotype appeared a few times. V is TRBV7-6 and J is TRBJ2-3; no clear D gene. The CDR3 runs to 14 residues. The V gene lost 1 base and the J gene lost 2 bases, with 7 bases spanning the gap. CDR1 SGHVS and CDR2 FNYEAQ come from the germline V gene. CDR3 DNA: TGTGCCAGCAGCTTAGATGTCCCCACAGATACGCAGTATTTT. Translating it yields CASSLDVPTDTQYF.

The rearrangement uses TRBV7-9 and TRBJ2-2, with D possibly being TRBD1 (6 bases). From germline, CDR1 is SEHNR and CDR2 FQNEAQ (reference sequence). CDR3 length equals 13 residues. V lost 10 bases, J lost 0 bases, and 9 bases lay in between. CDR3 nucleotide sequence: TGTGCCATCCAGGGGACGAACACCGGGGAGCTGTTTTTT. Its translation is CAIQGTNTGELFF.

The chain carries TRBV28 and TRBJ2-7; possible D gene TRBD1, 6 bases. The germline V gene encodes CDR1 MDHEN and CDR2 SYDVKM. V was pared by 6 bases and J by 3 bases, with 12 bases between. The length of the CDR3 is 13 residues. The chain's CDR3 is CASRQGQNYEQYF. CDR3 DNA sequence: TGTGCCAGCAGACAGGGACAAAACTACGAGCAGTACTTC. Looking up the rest from reference TRBV28 and TRBJ2-7 gives the full variable domain: DVKVTQSSRYLVKRTGEKVFLECVQDMDHENMFWYRQDPGLGLRLIYFSYDVKMKEKGDIPEGYSVSREKKERFSLILESASTNQTSMYLCASRQGQNYEQYFGPGTRLTVT.

This clonotype was picked up many times. The chain has TRBV20-1 and TRBJ2-3; TRBD2 might be the D (6 bases). Germline values: CDR1 DFQATT, CDR2 SNEGSKA (reference sequence). V lost 4 bases to trimming and J lost 4 bases, with 21 bases between them. The length of the CDR3 is 16 residues. CDR3 in DNA: TGCAGTGCTACAGGTAGAGACGGGAGTTGGGCAGATACGCAGTATTTT. It codes for CSATGRDGSWADTQYF.

This clonotype was seen at least ten times. V usage is TRBV7-2 and J usage is TRBJ1-1, with TRBD1 matching over 8 bases. The V gene end was trimmed by 5 bases and the J gene end by 3 bases; junction bases not matched to a gene: 8. The CDR3 length is 15 residues. Germline values: CDR1 SGHTA, CDR2 FQGNSA. The DNA for the CDR3 is TGTGCCAGCAGCCCTCGGACAGGGTCGGACACTGAAGCTTTCTTT. Its translation: CASSPRTGSDTEAFF.

The rearrangement links TRBV29-1 to TRBJ1-1; 7 positions agree with TRBD1. The CDR3 contains 14 residues. Germline loops: CDR1 SQVTM, CDR2 ANQGSEA. The ends lost 6 bases at V and 3 bases at J; junction bases unmatched: 10. The CDR3 here is CSVRLKGADTEAFF. The CDR3 DNA sequence: TGCAGCGTGCGCCTTAAGGGGGCGGACACTGAAGCTTTCTTT. The whole variable domain, remainder taken from reference TRBV29-1 and TRBJ1-1, is SAVISQKPSRDICQRGTSLTIQCQVDSQVTMMFWYRQQPGQSLTLIATANQGSEATYESGFVIDKFPISRPNLTFSTLTVSNMSPEDSSIYLCSVRLKGADTEAFFGQGTRLTVV.

A few counts support this clonotype. This rearrangement joins TRBV5-1 to TRBJ2-5, with 7 nucleotides matching TRBD2. The CDR3 runs to 19 residues. J was trimmed by 2 bases and V by 4 bases; bases with no gene match: 20. CDR1 SGHRS and CDR2 YFSETQ come from the germline V gene. In DNA, the CDR3 is TGCGCCAGCAGCCTGGGGCCTTCAGGTCGCGGGGGAGTTCAAGAGACCCAGTACTTC. Protein: CASSLGPSGRGGVQETQYF.